Below, one TCR beta chain is given with its context. Its specificity is unknown. The data derive from a study of CD8 T cells in ankylosing spondylitis. General study findings and limits: Disease-associated clones were reportedly significantly overrepresented in matched ankylosing spondylitis synovial fluid. Clones that were linked to disease were CD8+ and were relatively rare in peripheral blood. A TCR beta motif of 8 or 9 highly homologous variants appeared characteristic of ankylosing spondylitis blood. Certain motif variants had earlier been reported in reactive arthritis synovial fluid and blood.

It was by quantitative 5'-RACE with molecular barcodes that TCR beta libraries were made. TCRdb independently ran MiXCR on the 5' RACE reads; one entry per CDR3 protein. The repertoire consists of fewer than 450,000 distinct CDR3 sequences, with roughly 15% occurring once and the leading ten covering around 0.92%. Material: blood, either unsorted or a sorted T cell fraction (not recorded which). The origin of this receptor is a male donor with ankylosing spondylitis.

The CDR3 sequence: CSAPRTGTQETQYF. CDR3 nucleotides: TGCAGTGCTCCACGGACAGGGACTCAGGAGACCCAGTACTTC. The gene calls are TRBV20-1 and TRBJ2-5, with 8 bases fitting TRBD1. Trimming removed 5 bases from V and 5 bases from J; junction bases left unmatched: 10. CDR3 size: 14 residues. CDR1 is DFQATT, CDR2 SNEGSKA, per germline (reference sequence).